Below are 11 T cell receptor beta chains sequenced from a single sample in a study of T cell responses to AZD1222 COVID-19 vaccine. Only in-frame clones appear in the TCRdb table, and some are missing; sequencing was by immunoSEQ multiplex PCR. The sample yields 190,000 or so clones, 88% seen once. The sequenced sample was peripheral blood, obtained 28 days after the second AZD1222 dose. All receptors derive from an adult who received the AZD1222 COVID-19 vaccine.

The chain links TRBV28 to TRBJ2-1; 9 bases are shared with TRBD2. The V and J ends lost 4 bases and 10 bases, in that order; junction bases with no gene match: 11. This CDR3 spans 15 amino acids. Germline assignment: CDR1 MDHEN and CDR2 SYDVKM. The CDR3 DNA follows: TGTGCCAGCAGTTCCCCCGCCATTAGCGGGGGAGAGCAGTTCTTC. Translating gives CASSSPAISGGEQFF.

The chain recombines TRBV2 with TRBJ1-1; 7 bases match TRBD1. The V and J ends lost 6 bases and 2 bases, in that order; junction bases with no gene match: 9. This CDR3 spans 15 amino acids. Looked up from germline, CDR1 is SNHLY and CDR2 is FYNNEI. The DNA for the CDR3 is TGTGCCAGCAGCCTTGGGACAGTTATTAACACTGAAGCTTTCTTT. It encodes CASSLGTVINTEAFF.

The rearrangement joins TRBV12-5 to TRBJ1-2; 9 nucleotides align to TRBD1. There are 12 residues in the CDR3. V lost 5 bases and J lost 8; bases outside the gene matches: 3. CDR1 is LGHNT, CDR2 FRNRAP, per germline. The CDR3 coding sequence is TGTGCTAGTGGTGACAGGGGGATCGGCTACACCTTC. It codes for CASGDRGIGYTF.

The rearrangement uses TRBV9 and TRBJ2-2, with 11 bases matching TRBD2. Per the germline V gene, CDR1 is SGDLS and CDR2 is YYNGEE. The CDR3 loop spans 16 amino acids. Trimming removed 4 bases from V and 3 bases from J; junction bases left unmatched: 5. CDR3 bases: TGTGCCAGCAGCCCCCGACTAGCGGGATACACCGGGGAGCTGTTTTTT. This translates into CASSPRLAGYTGELFF. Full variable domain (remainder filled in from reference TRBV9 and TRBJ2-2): DSGVTQTPKHLITATGQRVTLRCSPRSGDLSVYWYQQSLDQGLQFLIQYYNGEERAKGNILERFSAQQFPDLHSELNLSSLELGDSALYFCASSPRLAGYTGELFFGEGSRLTVL.

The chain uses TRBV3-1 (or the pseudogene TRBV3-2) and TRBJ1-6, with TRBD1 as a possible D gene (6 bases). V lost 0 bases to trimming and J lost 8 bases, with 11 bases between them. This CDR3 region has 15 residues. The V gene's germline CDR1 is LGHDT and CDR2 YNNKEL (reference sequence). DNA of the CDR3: TGTGCCAGCAGCCAAGATCTACAGGGAGATTCACCCCTCCACTTT. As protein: CASSQDLQGDSPLHF.

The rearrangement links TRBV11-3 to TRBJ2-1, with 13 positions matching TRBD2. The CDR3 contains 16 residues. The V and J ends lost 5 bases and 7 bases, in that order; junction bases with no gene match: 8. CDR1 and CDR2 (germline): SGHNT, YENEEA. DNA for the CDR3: TGTGCCAGCAGCACTACCGGGACTAGCGGGAAGAATGAGCAGTTCTTC. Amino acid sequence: CASSTTGTSGKNEQFF.

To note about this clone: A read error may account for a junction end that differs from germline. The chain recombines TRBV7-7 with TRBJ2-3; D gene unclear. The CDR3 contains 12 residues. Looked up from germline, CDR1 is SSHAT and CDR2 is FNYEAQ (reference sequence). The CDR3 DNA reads TGTGCTAGCAGCCCCTTGGGAGATACGCAGTATTTT. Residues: CASSPLGDTQYF.

CDR3 sequence (DNA): TGCGCCAGCAGCTCGGACCCTTCTGGGACCGGGGAGCTGTTTTTT. Translating it yields CASSSDPSGTGELFF. The chain couples TRBV5-1 to TRBJ2-2, with D unresolved. Germline V gene data show CDR1 as SGHRS and CDR2 as YFSETQ. This CDR3 is 15 amino acids long. V shed 3 bases and J shed 5 bases, with 14 bases lying between them. Full variable domain (missing parts from reference TRBV5-1 and TRBJ2-2): KAGVTQTPRYLIKTRGQQVTLSCSPISGHRSVSWYQQTPGQGLQFLFEYFSETQRNKGNFPGRFSGRQFSNSRSEMNVSTLELGDSALYLCASSSDPSGTGELFFGEGSRLTVL.

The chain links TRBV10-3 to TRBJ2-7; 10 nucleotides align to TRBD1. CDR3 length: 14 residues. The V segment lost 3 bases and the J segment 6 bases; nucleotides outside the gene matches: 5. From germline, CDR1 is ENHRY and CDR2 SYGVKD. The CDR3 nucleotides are TGTGCCATCAGTGAAGGGACAGGGGAGCGCGAGCAGTACTTC. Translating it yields CAISEGTGEREQYF.

The CDR3 protein is CASSPLEGGNEQFF. The CDR3 DNA reads TGCGCCAGCAGCCCCCTCGAAGGAGGAAATGAGCAGTTCTTC. This chain uses TRBV4-3 with TRBJ2-1, with D possibly being TRBD2 (5 bases). The V end lost 4 bases, the J end lost 7 bases, and 14 bases lay between the germline ends. The CDR3 has 14 residues. Germline V CDR1 and CDR2: LGHNA, YSLEER.

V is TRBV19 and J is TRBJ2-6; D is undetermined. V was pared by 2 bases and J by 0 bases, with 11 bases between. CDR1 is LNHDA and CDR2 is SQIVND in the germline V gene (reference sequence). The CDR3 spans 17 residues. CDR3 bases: TGTGCCAGTAGTATAAAAGGTGTCTACTCTGGGGCCAACGTCCTGACTTTC. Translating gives CASSIKGVYSGANVLTF.